This T cell receptor beta chain was sequenced for a study of T cell clones after liver transplantation. The study's findings and limits: Post-transplant time points were not standardized, so conclusions are preliminary.

As concerns this clone: Its antigen is unknown.

Repertoires were generated with immunoSEQ multiplex PCR, while TCRdb's copy carries only in-frame clones and drops some. The sample lists 65,000 to 90,000 clones; about 92% were seen once. Germline loops: CDR1 SGDLS, CDR2 YYNGEE. This CDR3 spans 11 amino acids. V dropped 0 bases and J dropped 5 bases, with 1 base sitting between them. The sample here was CD4+ T cells from blood, taken before liver transplant. The chain uses TRBV9 and TRBJ2-3; no definite D call. This TCR was recovered from a human donor who received a liver transplant. The CDR3 coding sequence is TGTGCCAGCAGCGTAGGAGATACGCAGTATTTT. This gives the protein CASSVGDTQYF.